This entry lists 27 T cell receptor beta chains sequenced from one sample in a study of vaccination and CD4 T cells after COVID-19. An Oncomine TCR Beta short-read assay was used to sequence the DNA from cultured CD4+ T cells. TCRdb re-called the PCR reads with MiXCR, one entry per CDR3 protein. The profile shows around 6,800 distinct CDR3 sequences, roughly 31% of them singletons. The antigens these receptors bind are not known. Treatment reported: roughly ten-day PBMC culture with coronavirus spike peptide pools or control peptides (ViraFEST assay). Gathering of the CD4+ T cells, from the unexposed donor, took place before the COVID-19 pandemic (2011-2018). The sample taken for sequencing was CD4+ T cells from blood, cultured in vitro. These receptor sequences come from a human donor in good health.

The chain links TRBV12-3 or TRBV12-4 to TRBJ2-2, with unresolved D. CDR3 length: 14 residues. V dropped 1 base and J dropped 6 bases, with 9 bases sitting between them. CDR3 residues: CASSLVVSAGELFF. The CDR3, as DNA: TGTGCCAGCAGTTTAGTGGTGTCGGCCGGGGAGCTGTTTTTT.

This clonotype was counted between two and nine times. The CDR3 reads CSAQTELSNQPQHF. CDR3 DNA: TGCAGTGCCCAGACAGAGCTTAGCAATCAGCCCCAGCATTTT. The chain joins TRBV20-1 to TRBJ1-5; D perhaps matches TRBD1 (5 bases). The CDR3 has 14 residues. Germline V CDR1 and CDR2: DFQATT, SNEGSKA (reference sequence). V was clipped by 6 bases and J by 0 bases, with 12 bases between them.

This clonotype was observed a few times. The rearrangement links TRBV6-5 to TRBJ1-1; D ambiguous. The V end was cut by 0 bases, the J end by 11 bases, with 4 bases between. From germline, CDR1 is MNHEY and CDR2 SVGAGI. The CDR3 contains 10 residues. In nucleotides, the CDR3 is TGTGCCAGCAGTTACTCGTTTGCTTTCTTT. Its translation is CASSYSFAFF.

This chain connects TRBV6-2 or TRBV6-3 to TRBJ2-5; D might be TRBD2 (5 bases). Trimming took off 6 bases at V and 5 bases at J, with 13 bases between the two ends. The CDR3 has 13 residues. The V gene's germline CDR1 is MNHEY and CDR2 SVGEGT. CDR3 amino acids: CASRGPPGETQYF. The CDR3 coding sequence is TGTGCCAGCAGGGGTCCACCGGGGGAGACCCAGTACTTC.

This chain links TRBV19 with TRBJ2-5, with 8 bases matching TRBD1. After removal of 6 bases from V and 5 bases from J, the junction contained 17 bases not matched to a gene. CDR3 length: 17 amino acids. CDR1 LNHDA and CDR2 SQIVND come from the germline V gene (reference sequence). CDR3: CASSTRRAGGGGETQYF. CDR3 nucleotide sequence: TGTGCCAGTAGCACCCGACGGGCAGGGGGCGGAGGGGAGACCCAGTACTTC.

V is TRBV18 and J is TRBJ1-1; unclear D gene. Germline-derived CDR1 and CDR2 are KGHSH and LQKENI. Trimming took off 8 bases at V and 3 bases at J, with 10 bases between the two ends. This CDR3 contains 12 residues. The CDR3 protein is CASRWEYTEAFF. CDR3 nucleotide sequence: TGTGCCAGCAGGTGGGAGTACACTGAAGCTTTCTTT.

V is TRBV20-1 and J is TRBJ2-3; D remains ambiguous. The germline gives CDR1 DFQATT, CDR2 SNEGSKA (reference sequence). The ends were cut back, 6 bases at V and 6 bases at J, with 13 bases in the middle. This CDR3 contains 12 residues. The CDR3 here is CSAVGLQDTQYF. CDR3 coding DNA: TGCAGTGCCGTTGGGCTACAGGATACGCAGTATTTT.

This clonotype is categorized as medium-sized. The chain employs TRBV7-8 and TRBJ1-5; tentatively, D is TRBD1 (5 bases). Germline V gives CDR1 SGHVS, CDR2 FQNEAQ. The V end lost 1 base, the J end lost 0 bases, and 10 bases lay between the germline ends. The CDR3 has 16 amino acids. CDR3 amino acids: CASSLVPGPSNQPQHF. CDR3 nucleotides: TGTGCCAGCAGCTTAGTTCCGGGGCCTAGCAATCAGCCCCAGCATTTT.

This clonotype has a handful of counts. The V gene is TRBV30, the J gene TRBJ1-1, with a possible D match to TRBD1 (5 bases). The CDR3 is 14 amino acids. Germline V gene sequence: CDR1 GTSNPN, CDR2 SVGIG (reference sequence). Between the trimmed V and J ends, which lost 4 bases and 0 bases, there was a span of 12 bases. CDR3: CAWMTWTMNTEAFF. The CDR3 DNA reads TGTGCCTGGATGACTTGGACAATGAACACTGAAGCTTTCTTT.

In DNA form, the CDR3 reads TGCGCCAGCGAGACCGGCAACACCGGGGAGCTGTTTTTT. It codes for CASETGNTGELFF. The V gene is TRBV5-1, the J gene TRBJ2-2; D uncertain. Between the trimmed V and J ends, which lost 7 bases and 2 bases, there was a span of 9 bases. This CDR3 is 13 amino acids long. Germline values: CDR1 SGHRS, CDR2 YFSETQ.

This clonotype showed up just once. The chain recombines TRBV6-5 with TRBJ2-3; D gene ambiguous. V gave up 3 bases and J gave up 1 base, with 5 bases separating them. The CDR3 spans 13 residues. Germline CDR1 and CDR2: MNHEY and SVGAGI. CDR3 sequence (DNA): TGTGCCAGCAGTTATCTGGGCACAGATACGCAGTATTTT. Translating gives CASSYLGTDTQYF.

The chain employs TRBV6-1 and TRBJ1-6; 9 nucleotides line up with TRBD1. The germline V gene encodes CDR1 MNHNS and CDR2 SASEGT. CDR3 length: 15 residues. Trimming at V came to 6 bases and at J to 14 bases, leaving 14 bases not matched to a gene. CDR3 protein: CASSRGTGSLDSLHF. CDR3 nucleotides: TGTGCCAGCAGCCGCGGGACAGGGTCGCTCGATTCCCTCCACTTT.

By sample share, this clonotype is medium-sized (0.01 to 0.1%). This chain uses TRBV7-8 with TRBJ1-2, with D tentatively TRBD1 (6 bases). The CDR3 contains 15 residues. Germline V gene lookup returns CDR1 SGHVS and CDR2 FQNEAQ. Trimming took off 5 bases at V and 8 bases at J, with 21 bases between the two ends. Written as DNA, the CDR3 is TGTGCCAGCAGCCCCAAATGGCAGGGGTGGTACGGCTACACCTTC. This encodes CASSPKWQGWYGYTF.

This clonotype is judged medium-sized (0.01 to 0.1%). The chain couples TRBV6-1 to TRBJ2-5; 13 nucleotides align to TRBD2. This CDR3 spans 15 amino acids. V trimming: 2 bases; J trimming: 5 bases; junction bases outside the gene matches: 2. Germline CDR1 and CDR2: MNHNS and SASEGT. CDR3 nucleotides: TGTGCCAGCAGTGAAACTAGCGGGGGGGCGGAGACCCAGTACTTC. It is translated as CASSETSGGAETQYF.

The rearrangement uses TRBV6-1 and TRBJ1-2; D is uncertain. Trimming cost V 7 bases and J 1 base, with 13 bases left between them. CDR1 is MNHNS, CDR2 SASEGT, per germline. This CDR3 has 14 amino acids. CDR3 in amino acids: CASMVPRVNYGYTF. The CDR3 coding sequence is TGTGCCAGCATGGTCCCAAGGGTTAACTATGGCTACACCTTC.

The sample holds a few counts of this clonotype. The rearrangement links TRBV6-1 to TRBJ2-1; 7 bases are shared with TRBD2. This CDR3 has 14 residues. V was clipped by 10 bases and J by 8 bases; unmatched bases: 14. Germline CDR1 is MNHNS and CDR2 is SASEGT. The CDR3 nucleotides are TGTGCCACCCATTGGGGGGGACCTTCAGATGAGCAGTTCTTC. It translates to CATHWGGPSDEQFF.

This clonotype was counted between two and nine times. In nucleotides, the CDR3 is TGTGCCAGCAGGACAGGGGACGCCTATGGCTACACCTTC. It specifies CASRTGDAYGYTF. This chain joins TRBV6-1 and TRBJ1-2; 8 bases are a match to TRBD1. The J segment lost 4 bases and the V segment lost 6 bases, leaving 4 bases of the junction unmatched. Germline V gives CDR1 MNHNS, CDR2 SASEGT. The CDR3 consists of 13 residues.

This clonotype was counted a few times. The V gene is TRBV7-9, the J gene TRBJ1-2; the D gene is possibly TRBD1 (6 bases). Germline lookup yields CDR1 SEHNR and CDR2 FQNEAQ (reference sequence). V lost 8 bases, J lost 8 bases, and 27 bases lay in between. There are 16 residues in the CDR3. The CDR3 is CASGSRRGGVNDGYTF. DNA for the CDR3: TGTGCCAGCGGCTCTAGGAGAGGGGGGGTGAACGACGGCTACACCTTC.

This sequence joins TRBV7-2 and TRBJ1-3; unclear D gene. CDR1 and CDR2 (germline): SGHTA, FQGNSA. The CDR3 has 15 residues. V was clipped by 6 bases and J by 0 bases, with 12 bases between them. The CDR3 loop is CASRQQPSSGNTIYF. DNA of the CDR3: TGTGCCAGCAGACAACAGCCCTCCTCTGGAAACACCATATATTTT.

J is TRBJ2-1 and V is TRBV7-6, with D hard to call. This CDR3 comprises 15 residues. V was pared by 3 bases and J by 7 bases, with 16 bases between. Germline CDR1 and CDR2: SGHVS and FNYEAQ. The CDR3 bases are TGTGCCAGCAGCTTTCCCCTGTATAGTGGGAATGAGCAGTTCTTC. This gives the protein CASSFPLYSGNEQFF.

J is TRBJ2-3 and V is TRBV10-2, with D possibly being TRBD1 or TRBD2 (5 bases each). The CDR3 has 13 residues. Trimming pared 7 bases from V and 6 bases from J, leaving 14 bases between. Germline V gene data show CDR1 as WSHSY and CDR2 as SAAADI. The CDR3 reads CASMVGVRDTQYF. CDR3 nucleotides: TGCGCCAGCATGGTGGGGGTACGGGATACGCAGTATTTT.

The CDR3 is CASNMGGGRTEAFF. The CDR3 coding sequence is TGTGCCAGCAACATGGGGGGAGGTCGGACTGAAGCTTTCTTT. V usage is TRBV2 and J usage is TRBJ1-1; tentative D call: TRBD1 (5 bases). Trimming removed 7 bases at V and 5 bases at J, with 17 bases between. This CDR3 has 14 residues. The germline V gene has CDR1 SNHLY and CDR2 FYNNEI. The entire variable domain, with the rest obtained from reference TRBV2 and TRBJ1-1, is as follows: EPEVTQTPSHQVTQMGQEVILRCVPISNHLYFYWYRQILGQKVEFLVSFYNNEISEKSEIFDDQFSVERPDGSNFTLKIRSTKLEDSAMYFCASNMGGGRTEAFFGQGTRLTVV.

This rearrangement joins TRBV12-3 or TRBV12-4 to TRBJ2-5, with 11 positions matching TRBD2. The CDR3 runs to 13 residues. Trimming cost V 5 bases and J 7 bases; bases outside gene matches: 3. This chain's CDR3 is CASSGSGGVTQYF. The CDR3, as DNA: TGTGCCAGCAGTGGTAGCGGGGGGGTGACCCAGTACTTC.

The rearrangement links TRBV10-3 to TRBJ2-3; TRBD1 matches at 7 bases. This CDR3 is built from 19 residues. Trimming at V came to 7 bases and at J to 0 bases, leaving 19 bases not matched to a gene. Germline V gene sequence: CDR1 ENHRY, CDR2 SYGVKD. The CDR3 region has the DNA TGTGCCATCAAAGGATTGTCGACAGGGTTCCTTCTTAGCACAGATACGCAGTATTTT. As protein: CAIKGLSTGFLLSTDTQYF.

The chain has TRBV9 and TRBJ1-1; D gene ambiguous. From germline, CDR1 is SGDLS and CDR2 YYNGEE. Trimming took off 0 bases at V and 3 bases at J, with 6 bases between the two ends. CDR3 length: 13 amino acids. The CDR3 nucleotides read TGTGCCAGCAGCGTAGCTCCGGACACTGAAGCTTTCTTT. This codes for CASSVAPDTEAFF. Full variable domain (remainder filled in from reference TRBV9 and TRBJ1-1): DSGVTQTPKHLITATGQRVTLRCSPRSGDLSVYWYQQSLDQGLQFLIQYYNGEERAKGNILERFSAQQFPDLHSELNLSSLELGDSALYFCASSVAPDTEAFFGQGTRLTVV.

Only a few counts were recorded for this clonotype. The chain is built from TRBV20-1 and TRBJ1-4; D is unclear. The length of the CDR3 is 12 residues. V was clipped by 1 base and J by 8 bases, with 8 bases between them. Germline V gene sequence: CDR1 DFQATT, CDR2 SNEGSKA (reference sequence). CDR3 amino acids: CSARVIGEKLFF. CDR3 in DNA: TGCAGTGCTAGAGTGATTGGGGAAAAACTGTTTTTT.

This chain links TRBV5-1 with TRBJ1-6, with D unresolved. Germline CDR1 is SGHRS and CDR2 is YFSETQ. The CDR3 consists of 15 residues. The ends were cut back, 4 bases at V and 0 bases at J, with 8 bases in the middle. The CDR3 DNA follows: TGCGCCAGCAGCCTCCCGAGCTCCTATAATTCACCCCTCCACTTT. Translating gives CASSLPSSYNSPLHF.